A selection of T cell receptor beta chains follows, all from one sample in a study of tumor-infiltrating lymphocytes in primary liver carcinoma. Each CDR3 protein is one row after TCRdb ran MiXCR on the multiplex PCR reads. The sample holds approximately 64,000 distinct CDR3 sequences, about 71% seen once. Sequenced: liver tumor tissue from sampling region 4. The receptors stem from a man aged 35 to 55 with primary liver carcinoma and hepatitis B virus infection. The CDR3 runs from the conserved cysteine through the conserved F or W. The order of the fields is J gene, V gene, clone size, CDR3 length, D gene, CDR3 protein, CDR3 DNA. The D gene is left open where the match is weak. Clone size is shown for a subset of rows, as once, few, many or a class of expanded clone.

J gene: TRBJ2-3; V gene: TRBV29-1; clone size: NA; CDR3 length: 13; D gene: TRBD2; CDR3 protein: CSCSGSSADTQYF; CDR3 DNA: TGCAGCTGTAGCGGGAGTAGCGCGGATACGCAGTATTTT
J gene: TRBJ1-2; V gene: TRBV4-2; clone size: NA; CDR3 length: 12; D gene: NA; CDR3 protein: CTSSAGADDYTF; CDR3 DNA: TGTACCAGCAGTGCTGGGGCAGACGACTACACCTTC
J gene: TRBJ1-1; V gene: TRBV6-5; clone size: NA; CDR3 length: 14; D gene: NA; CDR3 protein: CASTTPRFNAEAFF; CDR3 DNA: TGTGCCAGCACTACCCCAAGGTTTAACGCTGAAGCTTTCTTT
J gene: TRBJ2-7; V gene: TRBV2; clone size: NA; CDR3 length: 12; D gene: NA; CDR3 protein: CATQRSVAERYF; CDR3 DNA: TGTGCCACCCAAAGGTCCGTGGCCGAGCGGTACTTC
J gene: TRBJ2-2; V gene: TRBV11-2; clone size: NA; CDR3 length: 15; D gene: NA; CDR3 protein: CASSFEGSNTRELFF; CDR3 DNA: TGTGCTAGCAGCTTTGAGGGATCGAACACCAGGGAGCTGTTTTTT
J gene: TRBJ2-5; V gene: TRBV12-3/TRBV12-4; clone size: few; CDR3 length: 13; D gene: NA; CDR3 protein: CASTPGSGETQYF; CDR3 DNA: TGTGCCAGCACCCCCGGGAGTGGGGAGACCCAGTACTTC
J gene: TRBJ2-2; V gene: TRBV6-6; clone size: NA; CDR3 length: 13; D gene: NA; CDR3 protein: CASNATNAGELFF; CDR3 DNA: TGTGCCAGCAATGCAACGAACGCCGGGGAGCTGTTTTTT
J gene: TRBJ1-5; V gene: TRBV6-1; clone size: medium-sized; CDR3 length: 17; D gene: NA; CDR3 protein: CASSEEEGRGGNQPQHF; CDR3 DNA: TGTGCCAGCAGTGAAGAGGAGGGGCGCGGAGGCAATCAGCCCCAGCATTTT
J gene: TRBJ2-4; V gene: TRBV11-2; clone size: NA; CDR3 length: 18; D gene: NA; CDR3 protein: CASSPTRTSTVAKNIQNF; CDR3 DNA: TGTGCCAGCAGTCCAACTCGGACTTCCACGGTGGCCAAAAACATTCAGAACTTC
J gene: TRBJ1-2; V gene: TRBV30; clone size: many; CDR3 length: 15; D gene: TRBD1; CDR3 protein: CAYRGQGRRSYGYTF; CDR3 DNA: TGTGCCTACCGAGGACAGGGGAGGCGAAGCTATGGCTACACCTTC
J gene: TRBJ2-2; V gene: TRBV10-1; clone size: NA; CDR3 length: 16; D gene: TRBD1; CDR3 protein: CASSVLTGTPAGELFF; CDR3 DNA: TGCGCCAGCAGTGTGCTGACAGGGACGCCGGCCGGGGAGTTGTTTTTT
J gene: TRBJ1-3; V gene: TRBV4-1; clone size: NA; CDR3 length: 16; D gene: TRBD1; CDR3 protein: CSSSQGGQSSGNTIYF; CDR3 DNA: TGCTCTAGCAGCCAAGGGGGCCAGAGCTCTGGAAACACCATATATTTT
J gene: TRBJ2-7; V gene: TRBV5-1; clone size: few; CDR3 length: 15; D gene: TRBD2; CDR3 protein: CASSSGLARTYEQYF; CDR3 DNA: TGCGCCAGCAGCTCGGGACTAGCGAGAACCTACGAGCAGTACTTC
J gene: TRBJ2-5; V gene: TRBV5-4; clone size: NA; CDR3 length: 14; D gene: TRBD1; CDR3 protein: CATSQQGPEETQYF; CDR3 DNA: TGTGCCACCAGCCAACAGGGGCCGGAAGAGACCCAATACTTC
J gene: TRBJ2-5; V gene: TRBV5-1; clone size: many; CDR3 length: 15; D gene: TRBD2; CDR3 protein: CASSLLAGEGETQYF; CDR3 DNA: TGCGCCAGCAGCTTACTAGCGGGAGAAGGAGAGACCCAGTACTTC
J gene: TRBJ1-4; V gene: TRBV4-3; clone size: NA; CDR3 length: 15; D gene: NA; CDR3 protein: CAGSQDTGVNEKLFF; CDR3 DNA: TGCGCCGGCAGCCAAGATACGGGCGTTAATGAAAAACTGTTTTTT
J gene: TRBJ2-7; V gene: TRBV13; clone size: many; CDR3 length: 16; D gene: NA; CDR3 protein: CASSFRGGSFYLEQYF; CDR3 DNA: TGTGCCAGCAGCTTCAGGGGCGGGAGCTTTTATCTCGAGCAGTACTTC
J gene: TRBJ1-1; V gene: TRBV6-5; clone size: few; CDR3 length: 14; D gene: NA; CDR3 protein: CASRSGTLNAEAFF; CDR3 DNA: TGTGCCAGCAGATCCGGGACGCTGAACGCTGAAGCCTTCTTT
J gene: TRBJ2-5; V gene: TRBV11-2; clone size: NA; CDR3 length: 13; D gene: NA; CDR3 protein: CANSLVLEETLYF; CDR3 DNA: TGTGCCAACAGTTTAGTTCTGGAAGAGACCCTGTACTTC
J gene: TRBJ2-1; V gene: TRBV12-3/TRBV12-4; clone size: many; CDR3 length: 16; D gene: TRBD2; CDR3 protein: CASSFRTSGRVYEQFF; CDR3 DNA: TGTGCCAGCAGTTTTCGGACTAGCGGGAGGGTCTATGAGCAGTTCTTC
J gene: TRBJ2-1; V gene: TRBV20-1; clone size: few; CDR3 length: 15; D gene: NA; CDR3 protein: CSARDRWARDNEQFF; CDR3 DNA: TGCAGTGCTAGAGATAGGTGGGCGCGGGACAATGAGCAGTTCTTC
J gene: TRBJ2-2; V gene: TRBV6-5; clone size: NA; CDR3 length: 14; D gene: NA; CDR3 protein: CTSKDIRNTGELFF; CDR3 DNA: TGTACCAGCAAGGACATAAGGAATACCGGAGAGCTGTTTTTT
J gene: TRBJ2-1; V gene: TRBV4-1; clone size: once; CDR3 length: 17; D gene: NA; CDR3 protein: CASSQYSGPRGHNEQFF; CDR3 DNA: TGCGCCAGCAGCCAGTATTCGGGACCCCGAGGACACAACGAGCAGTTCTTC
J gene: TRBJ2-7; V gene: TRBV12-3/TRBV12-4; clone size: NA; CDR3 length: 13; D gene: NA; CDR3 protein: CASSFGHAYEQYF; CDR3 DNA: TGTGCCAGCAGTTTCGGCCACGCCTACGAGCAGTACTTC
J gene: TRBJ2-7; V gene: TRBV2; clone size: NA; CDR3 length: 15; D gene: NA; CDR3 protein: CASSENMAASYERYF; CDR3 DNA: TGTGCCAGCAGTGAGAACATGGCGGCCTCCTACGAGCGGTACTTC
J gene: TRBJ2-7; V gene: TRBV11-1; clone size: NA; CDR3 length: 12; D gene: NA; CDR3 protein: CANSSSHYEQYF; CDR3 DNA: TGTGCCAACAGCTCATCTCACTACGAGCAGTACTTC
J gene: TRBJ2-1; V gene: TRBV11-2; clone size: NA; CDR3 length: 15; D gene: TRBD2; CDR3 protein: CASSLHREGLGQQFF; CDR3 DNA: TGTGCCAGCAGCCTCCATCGGGAGGGATTGGGTCAGCAGTTCTTC
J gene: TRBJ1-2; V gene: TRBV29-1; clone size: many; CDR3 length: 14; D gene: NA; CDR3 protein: CSVKFGQSIYGYTF; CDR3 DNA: TGCAGCGTCAAGTTTGGACAGTCGATCTATGGCTACACCTTC
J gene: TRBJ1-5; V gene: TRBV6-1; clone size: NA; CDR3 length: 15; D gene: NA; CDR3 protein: CVSSEAGTANQPQHF; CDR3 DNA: TGTGTCAGCAGTGAAGCAGGGACGGCAAATCAGCCCCAGCATTTT
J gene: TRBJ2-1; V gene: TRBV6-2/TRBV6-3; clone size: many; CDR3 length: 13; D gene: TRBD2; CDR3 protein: CASGLAGVNEQFF; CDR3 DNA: TGTGCCAGCGGACTAGCGGGAGTGAATGAGCAGTTCTTC
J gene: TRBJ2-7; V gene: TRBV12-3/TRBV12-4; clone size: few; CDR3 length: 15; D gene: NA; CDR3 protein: CASKDRGGSSYEQYF; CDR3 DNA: TGTGCCAGCAAAGACAGGGGAGGGAGCTCCTACGAGCAGTACTTC
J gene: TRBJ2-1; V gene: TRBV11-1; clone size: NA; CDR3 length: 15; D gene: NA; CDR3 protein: CASSFQGLLDDEQFF; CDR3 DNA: TGTGCCAGCAGCTTCCAGGGACTGCTGGACGATGAGCAGTTCTTC
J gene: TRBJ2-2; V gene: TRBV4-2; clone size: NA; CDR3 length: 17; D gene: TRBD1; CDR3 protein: CDSSRGGLAGDFVELLF; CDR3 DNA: TGTGACAGCAGCCGAGGGGGCCTAGCAGGAGATTTCGTGGAGCTGTTATTT
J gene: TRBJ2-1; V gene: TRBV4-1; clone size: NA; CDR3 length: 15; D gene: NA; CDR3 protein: CASSQGPSFYNEQFF; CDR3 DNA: TGCGCCAGCAGTCAAGGCCCTAGCTTCTACAATGAGCAGTTCTTC
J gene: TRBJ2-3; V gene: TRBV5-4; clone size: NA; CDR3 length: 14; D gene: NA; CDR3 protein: CASSLTSSLDTLYF; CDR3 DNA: TGTGCCAGCAGCTTGACTAGCAGTCTAGATACACTGTATTTT
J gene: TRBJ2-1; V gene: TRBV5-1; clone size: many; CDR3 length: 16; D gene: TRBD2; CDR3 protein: CASSLTLAGGGNEQFF; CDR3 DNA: TGCGCCAGCAGCTTGACTTTAGCGGGAGGCGGCAATGAGCAGTTCTTC
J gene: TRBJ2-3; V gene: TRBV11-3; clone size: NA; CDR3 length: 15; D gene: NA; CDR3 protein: CASSLESGRTKTHYF; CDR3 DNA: TGTGCCAGCAGCTTAGAGTCCGGGCGCACAAAAACGCATTATTTT
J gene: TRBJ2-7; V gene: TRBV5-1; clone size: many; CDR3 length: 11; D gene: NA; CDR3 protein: CASSFGVEQYF; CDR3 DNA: TGCGCCAGCAGCTTCGGGGTCGAGCAGTACTTC
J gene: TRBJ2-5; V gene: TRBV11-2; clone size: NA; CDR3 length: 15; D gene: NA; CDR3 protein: CTSSFEWNQMETQYF; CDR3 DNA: TGTACCAGTAGCTTCGAGTGGAATCAGATGGAGACCCAGTACTTC
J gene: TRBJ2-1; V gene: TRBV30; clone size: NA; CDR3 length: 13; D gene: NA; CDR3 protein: CAWTPAIYNEQFF; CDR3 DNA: TGTGCTTGGACTCCAGCGATTTACAATGAGCAGTTCTTC